What follows is one T cell receptor (beta chain) and its context. 0.5 to 1 ug RNA was reverse transcribed with random hexamers. MiXCR, applied by TCRdb to the immunoSEQ multiplex PCR reads, yields one record per CDR3 protein. Of around 270,000 distinct CDR3 sequences listed, roughly 85% are singletons. The length of the CDR3 is 14 residues. The ends were cut back, 5 bases at V and 2 bases at J, with 12 bases in the middle. Germline-derived CDR1 and CDR2 are PRHDT and FYEKMQ (reference sequence). This sample was taken from a study of CD8 T cells in Susac syndrome. Sequenced input: CD8+ T cells from PBMCs. The chain recombines TRBV13 with TRBJ1-2; weak D call: TRBD1 (5 bases). This sequence was found in a human donor with multiple sclerosis. CDR3 DNA: TGTGCCAGCAGCCAGGGCAGTTCGAACTATGGCTACACCTTC. Translated, it gives CASSQGSSNYGYTF. The full variable domain, rest sourced from reference TRBV13 and TRBJ1-2, is AAGVIQSPRHLIKEKRETATLKCYPIPRHDTVYWYQQGPGQDPQFLISFYEKMQSDKGSIPDRFSAQQFSDYHSELNMSSLELGDSALYFCASSQGSSNYGYTFGSGTRLTVV.